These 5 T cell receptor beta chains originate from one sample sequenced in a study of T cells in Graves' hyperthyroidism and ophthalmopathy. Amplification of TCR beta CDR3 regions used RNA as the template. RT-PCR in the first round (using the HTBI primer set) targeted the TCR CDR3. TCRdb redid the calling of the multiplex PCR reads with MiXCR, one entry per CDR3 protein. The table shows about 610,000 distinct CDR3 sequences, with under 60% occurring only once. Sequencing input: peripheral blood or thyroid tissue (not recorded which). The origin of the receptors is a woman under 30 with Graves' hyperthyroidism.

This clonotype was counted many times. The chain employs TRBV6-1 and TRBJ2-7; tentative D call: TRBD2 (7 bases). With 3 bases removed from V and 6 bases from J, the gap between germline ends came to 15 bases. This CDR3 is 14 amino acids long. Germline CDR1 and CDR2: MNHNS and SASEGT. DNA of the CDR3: TGTGCCAGCAGTGACGGGACACCGGGAGGCGAGCAGTACTTC. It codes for CASSDGTPGGEQYF.

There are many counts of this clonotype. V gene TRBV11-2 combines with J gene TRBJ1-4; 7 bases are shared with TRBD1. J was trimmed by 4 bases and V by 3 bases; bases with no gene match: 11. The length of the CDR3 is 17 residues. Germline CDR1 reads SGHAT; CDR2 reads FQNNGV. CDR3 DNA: TGTGCCAGCAGCTTCCAACCTCCAGGGACAGTTAATGAAAAACTGTTTTTT. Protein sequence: CASSFQPPGTVNEKLFF.

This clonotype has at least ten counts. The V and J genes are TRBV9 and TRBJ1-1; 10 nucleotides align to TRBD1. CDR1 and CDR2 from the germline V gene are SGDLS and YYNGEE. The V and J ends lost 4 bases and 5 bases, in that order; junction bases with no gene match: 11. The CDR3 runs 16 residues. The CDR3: CASSPPGQGPWTEAFF. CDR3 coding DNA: TGTGCCAGCAGCCCACCGGGACAGGGGCCCTGGACTGAAGCTTTCTTT.

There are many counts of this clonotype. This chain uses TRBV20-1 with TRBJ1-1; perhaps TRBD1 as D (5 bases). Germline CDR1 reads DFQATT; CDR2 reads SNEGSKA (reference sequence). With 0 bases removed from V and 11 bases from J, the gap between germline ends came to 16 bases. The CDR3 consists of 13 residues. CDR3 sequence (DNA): TGCAGTGCTAGAGATGAGAGGCCTAAGGGGGCTTTCTTT. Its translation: CSARDERPKGAFF.

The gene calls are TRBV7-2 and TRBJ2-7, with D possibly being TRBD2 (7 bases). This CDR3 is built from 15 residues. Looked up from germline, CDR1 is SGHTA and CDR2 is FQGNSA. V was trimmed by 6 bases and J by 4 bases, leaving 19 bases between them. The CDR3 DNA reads TGTGCCAGCAGTTCGACGGGGGAGGGGGTATACGAGCAGTACTTC. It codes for CASSSTGEGVYEQYF.